The source of this T cell receptor beta chain is a study of long-term antiretroviral therapy in people with HIV. Version v3.0 of the immunoSEQ assay was performed at survey level. Researchers set sequencing to target 40,000-50,000 T-cell genomes per sample. Measured with immunoSEQ multiplex PCR; TCRdb has only the in-frame clones, and not every one. Of around 19,000 clones in the sample, about 80% were seen once. From each donor, at least one pre-ART PBMC sample and at least two post-ART PBMC samples were obtained. Participants who had HIV were, without exception, treated in the United States. Germline CDR1 LNHNV, CDR2 YYDKDF (reference sequence). Trimming pared 0 bases from V and 4 bases from J, leaving 12 bases between. This CDR3 region has 15 residues.

The sequences come from unsorted PBMCs, collected 0.3 years before starting antiretroviral therapy. This receptor was identified in a man aged 50-59 years with HIV. The chain links TRBV15 to TRBJ1-1; D unclear. This CDR3 is CATSRDREGSTEAFF. The CDR3 coding sequence is TGTGCCACCAGCAGAGATCGGGAGGGATCCACTGAAGCTTTCTTT.